This T cell receptor (beta chain) is drawn from a study of blood T cell repertoires in COVID-19. As for the study in general: The United States, Italy and Spain were the sources of the acute and convalescent COVID-19 samples. T cells, B-cell-depleted T cells, or PBMCs supplied cDNA or gDNA.

Study processing details: Amplification with reference gene primers provided the estimates of nucleated cell counts. Clones were read by immunoSEQ multiplex PCR, and TCRdb kept only the in-frame ones, dropping some. V, J and clone size reflect that table, while D and trimming were determined from the DNA. The data hold 75,000 to 90,000 clones, with around 91% observed a single time. Trimming took 0 bases from V and 6 from J, leaving 12 bases between them. Germline loops: CDR1 SGHDT, CDR2 YYEEEE. The CDR3 has 14 residues. Sequencing input: peripheral blood. The gene calls are TRBV5-6 and TRBJ1-1; D is perhaps TRBD1 (5 bases). This sequence was found in a woman in her forties or fifties in a cohort sampled during active COVID-19. Here the CDR3 reads CASSLGGRVPEAFF. CDR3 nucleotides: TGTGCCAGCAGCTTGGGAGGCAGGGTTCCTGAAGCTTTCTTT.